These 27 T cell receptor beta chains came from one sample sequenced in a study of human CD8 memory T cell subsets. Preparation of the TCR beta libraries relied on UMI-labeled 5' RACE. TCRdb re-called the 5' RACE reads and shows each CDR3 protein once, DNA omitted. Recorded here are fewer than 9,500 distinct CDR3 sequences; the top ten clones represent 22%. Sequencing was performed on CD8+ T cells from PBMCs. The origin of the receptors is a human donor in good health.

The chain combines TRBV7-9 with TRBJ2-1; the D call of TRBD2 rests on TCRdb alone, since no DNA is present to check it. Germline CDR1 SEHNR, CDR2 FQNEAQ (reference sequence). This CDR3 spans 16 amino acids. CDR3 region: CASSPIASGPYNEQFF.

This clonotype shows up as medium-sized (0.01 to 0.1%) by frequency. The chain is built from TRBV5-1 and TRBJ2-7. The CDR3 runs to 16 residues. Germline V gives CDR1 SGHRS, CDR2 YFSETQ. CDR3 sequence: CASSLVADSSSYEQYF. The variable domain in full, with the rest retrieved from reference TRBV5-1 and TRBJ2-7, is KAGVTQTPRYLIKTRGQQVTLSCSPISGHRSVSWYQQTPGQGLQFLFEYFSETQRNKGNFPGRFSGRQFSNSRSEMNVSTLELGDSALYLCASSLVADSSSYEQYFGPGTRLTVT.

Judged by frequency, this clonotype is medium-sized. The gene calls are TRBV2 and TRBJ2-5; lacking DNA, the TRBD1 call made by TCRdb goes unchecked. This CDR3 has 16 residues. Germline V gene data show CDR1 as SNHLY and CDR2 as FYNNEI. CDR3 in amino acids: CASSELNKGAKETQYF.

Frequency places this clonotype as medium-sized. This chain links TRBV7-9 with TRBJ2-7. CDR1 and CDR2 (germline): SEHNR, FQNEAQ (reference sequence). The CDR3 totals 13 residues. This CDR3 is CASSLSGIYEQYF.

This chain links TRBV29-1 with TRBJ2-3; TCRdb's D call of TRBD2 is untestable without DNA. The CDR3 loop spans 15 amino acids. Germline CDR1 and CDR2: SQVTM and ANQGSEA. The CDR3 region is CSVYGDLDLTDTQYF.

The J gene is TRBJ2-1, the V gene TRBV6-5. The CDR3 sequence is 14 residues long. Germline V gene lookup returns CDR1 MNHEY and CDR2 SVGAGI. The CDR3 sequence: CASSPAGHYNEQFF.

The rearrangement joins TRBV7-2 to TRBJ2-3; TCRdb reports TRBD2, a call that lacks DNA to check it against. CDR1 and CDR2 from the germline V gene are SGHTA and FQGNSA. This CDR3 region has 14 residues. The CDR3 protein is CASSLVTLRDTQYF.

The gene calls are TRBV4-1 and TRBJ1-1. This CDR3 comprises 14 residues. Per germline, CDR1 MGHRA and CDR2 YSYEKL. This chain's CDR3 is CASSQAGGSGEAFF.

The gene calls are TRBV15 and TRBJ1-6. Germline CDR1 LNHNV, CDR2 YYDKDF (reference sequence). The CDR3 is 17 residues long. This CDR3 reads CATSRDTRVFYNSPLHF.

The rearrangement links TRBV2 to TRBJ1-1; TCRdb returns TRBD1, unconfirmable since there is no DNA. Germline CDR1 and CDR2: SNHLY and FYNNEI. The CDR3 has 12 amino acids. The CDR3 protein is CASSEEGAEAFF.

In terms of frequency, this clonotype is medium-sized (0.01 to 0.1%). The rearrangement joins TRBV2 to TRBJ2-1; without DNA, the TCRdb call of TRBD1 cannot be checked. CDR3 length: 15 residues. The germline V gene encodes CDR1 SNHLY and CDR2 FYNNEI. Here the CDR3 reads CASSGGQIGDNEQFF.

The chain joins TRBV5-3 to TRBJ2-3; checking the TCRdb D call of TRBD2 is not possible without DNA. TRBV5-3 qualifies as an ORF whose function is uncertain. The CDR3 loop spans 18 amino acids. The chain's CDR3 is CARSPYPRLAGAEDTQYF.

This clonotype registers medium-sized by frequency. This rearrangement joins TRBV29-1 to TRBJ2-7. This CDR3 has 13 amino acids. Germline V gene data show CDR1 as SQVTM and CDR2 as ANQGSEA. CDR3 protein: CSGARGSSYEQYF.

Here the CDR3 reads CASRKQGRGEKLFF. J is TRBJ1-4 and V is TRBV5-1; the TRBD1 assignment by TCRdb is unverifiable without DNA. The length of the CDR3 is 14 residues. CDR1 is SGHRS and CDR2 is YFSETQ in the germline V gene.

V and J are TRBV7-9 and TRBJ2-3; TCRdb's D gene call, TRBD2, goes unchecked for lack of DNA. There are 15 residues in the CDR3. Germline CDR1 SEHNR, CDR2 FQNEAQ (reference sequence). The CDR3 reads CASSRTSGRSDTQYF. The full variable domain, completed using reference TRBV7-9 and TRBJ2-3, is DTGVSQNPRHKITKRGQNVTFRCDPISEHNRLYWYRQTLGQGPEFLTYFQNEAQLEKSRLLSDRFSAERPKGSFSTLEIQRTEQGDSAMYLCASSRTSGRSDTQYFGPGTRLTVL.

This chain links TRBV4-2 with TRBJ2-7; with no DNA, the TCRdb D assignment of TRBD1 cannot be verified. The CDR3 consists of 17 residues. Germline lookup yields CDR1 LGHNA and CDR2 YNFKEQ. The CDR3 reads CASSQEFQGSVSYEQYF.

V and J are TRBV27 and TRBJ2-3; TCRdb's D gene call, TRBD1, goes unchecked for lack of DNA. Germline lookup yields CDR1 MNHEY and CDR2 SMNVEV (reference sequence). This CDR3 region has 15 residues. CDR3 loop: CASSFFQGSTDTQYF.

J is TRBJ2-7 and V is TRBV5-1; TCRdb's D call of TRBD1 is untestable without DNA. The CDR3 totals 12 residues. CDR1 SGHRS and CDR2 YFSETQ come from the germline V gene. CDR3 residues: CASSSGNYEQYF.

The chain uses TRBV6-1 and TRBJ2-1. The CDR3 spans 12 residues. The germline V gene has CDR1 MNHNS and CDR2 SASEGT. CDR3 in amino acids: CASSDGYNEQFF.

This clonotype is identified as medium-sized from frequency. The chain links TRBV21-1 to TRBJ2-1; TCRdb's assignment of TRBD1 cannot be checked, as there is no DNA. TRBV21-1 constitutes a pseudogene. CDR3 length: 14 residues. The CDR3 spells CASIPRGAHNEQFF.

CDR3 region: CASSLLQTDTQYF. The V gene is TRBV7-3, the J gene TRBJ2-3. CDR3 length equals 13 residues. The germline gives CDR1 SGHTA, CDR2 FQGTGA.

This clonotype is called medium-sized based on its frequency. The rearrangement joins TRBV5-1 to TRBJ1-1; lacking DNA, the TRBD1 call made by TCRdb goes unchecked. The CDR3 has 16 amino acids. Germline V gene lookup returns CDR1 SGHRS and CDR2 YFSETQ. CDR3 region: CASSLVAGGLNTEAFF.

The V and J genes are TRBV9 and TRBJ1-2; TCRdb reports TRBD1, a call that lacks DNA to check it against. Germline V CDR1 and CDR2: SGDLS, YYNGEE. CDR3 size: 14 residues. CDR3 protein: CASSVGDRSHGYTF.

V usage is TRBV9 and J usage is TRBJ2-1; there is no DNA to check the TCRdb D call of TRBD2. The germline V gene encodes CDR1 SGDLS and CDR2 YYNGEE. There are 15 residues in the CDR3. The CDR3 region is CASSDSSGSYNEQFF. The full variable domain, in which reference TRBV9 and TRBJ2-1 provide the parts outside the CDR3, is DSGVTQTPKHLITATGQRVTLRCSPRSGDLSVYWYQQSLDQGLQFLIQYYNGEERAKGNILERFSAQQFPDLHSELNLSSLELGDSALYFCASSDSSGSYNEQFFGPGTRLTVL.

This clonotype is deemed medium-sized by its frequency. J is TRBJ1-2 and V is TRBV4-3; TCRdb proposes TRBD1, but this gene call is untestable without DNA. The CDR3 consists of 15 residues. Germline assignment: CDR1 LGHNA and CDR2 YSLEER. CDR3 protein: CASSPDNRGPYGYTF.

The J gene is TRBJ2-7, the V gene TRBV3-1. CDR3 length: 18 residues. Looked up from germline, CDR1 is LGHDT and CDR2 is YNNKEL (reference sequence). CDR3 in amino acids: CASSQDQAPAGAFYEQYF.

The chain carries TRBV7-2 and TRBJ1-5; TCRdb's D gene call, TRBD1, goes unchecked for lack of DNA. CDR1 is SGHTA, CDR2 FQGNSA, per germline. This CDR3 spans 18 amino acids. The CDR3 sequence is CASSSAGPDRASNQPQHF.